The next 15 T cell receptor beta chains were all read from a single sample in a study of shared clonotypes between healthy human individuals. Using immunoSEQ multiplex PCR, the repertoire was profiled, and TCRdb retains in-frame clones only, with some absent. The table records 2 million to 2.5 million clones, approximately 94% of them present only once. Sequencing used naive CD4+ T cells sorted from blood. Subset meaning: CD45RA+ positively selected. These receptors all stem from a man aged 18 to 30 in good health.

J is TRBJ1-3 and V is TRBV7-3; D remains ambiguous. Germline CDR1 and CDR2: SGHTA and FQGTGA. This CDR3 spans 15 amino acids. V dropped 1 base and J dropped 0 bases, with 7 bases sitting between them. CDR3 sequence: CASSLSGGSGNTIYF. For the CDR3, the DNA is TGTGCCAGCAGCTTAAGTGGCGGCTCTGGAAACACCATATATTTT.

This chain uses TRBV28 with TRBJ1-6; 10 bases agree with TRBD1. Trimming at V came to 6 bases and at J to 10 bases, leaving 9 bases not matched to a gene. CDR1 and CDR2 from the germline V gene are MDHEN and SYDVKM. This CDR3 has 15 amino acids. The CDR3 DNA follows: TGTGCCAGCAGCCCCCCGGGACAGGGGTTGTCACCCCTCCACTTT. This encodes CASSPPGQGLSPLHF.

J is TRBJ2-7 and V is TRBV30; 10 positions agree with TRBD2. Germline trimming cut 2 bases from V and 4 bases from J; bases unmatched to any gene: 17. CDR1 and CDR2 from the germline V gene are GTSNPN and SVGIG (reference sequence). The CDR3 is 18 residues long. The CDR3 reads CAWSSSGRGLAGVYEQYF. The CDR3 coding sequence is TGTGCCTGGAGTTCCTCGGGCAGGGGGCTAGCGGGAGTTTACGAGCAGTACTTC.

The chain recombines TRBV5-1 with TRBJ2-2, with D maybe TRBD2 (6 bases). The CDR3 totals 15 residues. Germline V gives CDR1 SGHRS, CDR2 YFSETQ. With 2 bases removed from V and 2 bases from J, the gap between germline ends came to 10 bases. The CDR3 reads CASSLTGDNTGELFF. CDR3 in DNA: TGCGCCAGCAGCTTAACGGGGGATAACACCGGGGAGCTGTTTTTT. The full variable domain, rest sourced from reference TRBV5-1 and TRBJ2-2, is KAGVTQTPRYLIKTRGQQVTLSCSPISGHRSVSWYQQTPGQGLQFLFEYFSETQRNKGNFPGRFSGRQFSNSRSEMNVSTLELGDSALYLCASSLTGDNTGELFFGEGSRLTVL.

V usage is TRBV2 and J usage is TRBJ1-2; possible D gene TRBD1, 5 bases. There are 14 residues in the CDR3. The germline V gene has CDR1 SNHLY and CDR2 FYNNEI. V gave up 2 bases and J gave up 4 bases, with 11 bases separating them. Here the CDR3 DNA reads TGTGCCAGCAGTGAACGGGGGGGTGGCTATGGCTACACCTTC. It encodes CASSERGGGYGYTF.

The rearrangement uses TRBV2 and TRBJ2-3, with 8 bases fitting TRBD2. CDR1 is SNHLY and CDR2 is FYNNEI in the germline V gene. J gave up 6 bases and V 7 bases, and 15 bases lay outside the gene matches. CDR3 length: 16 amino acids. This CDR3 is CASTHAGTSSTDTQYF. CDR3 in DNA: TGTGCCAGCACTCACGCGGGGACTAGTTCCACGGATACGCAGTATTTT. The full variable domain, its missing parts supplied by reference TRBV2 and TRBJ2-3, is EPEVTQTPSHQVTQMGQEVILRCVPISNHLYFYWYRQILGQKVEFLVSFYNNEISEKSEIFDDQFSVERPDGSNFTLKIRSTKLEDSAMYFCASTHAGTSSTDTQYFGPGTRLTVL.

The chain links TRBV25-1 to TRBJ1-4, with D unclear. V lost 3 bases and J lost 7, with 15 bases in between. This CDR3 spans 15 amino acids. The germline V gene has CDR1 MGHDK and CDR2 SYGVNS. In DNA form, the CDR3 reads TGTGCCAGCAGTGAGGGGTACCGGGCGGTTGAAAAACTGTTTTTT. Amino acids: CASSEGYRAVEKLFF.

V gene TRBV19 combines with J gene TRBJ2-7; D possibly corresponds to TRBD2 (6 bases). V lost 4 bases and J 2 bases, leaving 12 bases between the germline ends. The CDR3 runs to 14 residues. CDR1 is LNHDA, CDR2 SQIVND, per germline (reference sequence). This CDR3 is CASSTGADPYEQYF. The CDR3 nucleotides are TGTGCCAGTAGTACGGGAGCAGACCCCTACGAGCAGTACTTC.

This clone was seen just once. V is TRBV9 and J is TRBJ1-2, with D possibly being TRBD1 (6 bases). Germline loops: CDR1 SGDLS, CDR2 YYNGEE. The V end was cut by 0 bases, the J end by 3 bases, with 18 bases between. This CDR3 comprises 17 residues. Here the CDR3 DNA reads TGTGCCAGCAGCGTAGGTGTAGGGGGAGTTAAGGACTATGGCTACACCTTC. Translation gives CASSVGVGGVKDYGYTF. The whole variable domain, filled in from reference TRBV9 and TRBJ1-2, reads DSGVTQTPKHLITATGQRVTLRCSPRSGDLSVYWYQQSLDQGLQFLIQYYNGEERAKGNILERFSAQQFPDLHSELNLSSLELGDSALYFCASSVGVGGVKDYGYTFGSGTRLTVV.

This rearrangement joins TRBV5-4 to TRBJ2-4, with 7 bases matching TRBD2. CDR3 length equals 13 residues. The J segment lost 5 bases and the V segment lost 7 bases, leaving 6 bases of the junction unmatched. Germline V gene data show CDR1 as SGHNT and CDR2 as YYREEE (reference sequence). Here the CDR3 reads CASGGGGENIQYF. Here the CDR3 DNA reads TGTGCCAGCGGGGGGGGTGGCGAAAACATTCAGTACTTC.

The J gene is TRBJ1-6, the V gene TRBV6-4; D unresolved. Trimming cost V 2 bases and J 7 bases, with 9 bases left between them. CDR3 length: 14 amino acids. Germline V gene data show CDR1 as MRHNA and CDR2 as SNTAGT. CDR3: CASSDGTFNSPLHF. CDR3 sequence (DNA): TGTGCCAGCAGTGACGGAACTTTCAATTCACCCCTCCACTTT.

V and J are TRBV30 and TRBJ2-7; TRBD1 might be the D (6 bases). The V end was cut by 7 bases, the J end by 2 bases, with 12 bases between. Germline loops: CDR1 GTSNPN, CDR2 SVGIG (reference sequence). The CDR3 consists of 12 residues. CDR3 in amino acids: CASQGWTYEQYF. CDR3 bases: TGTGCCTCGCAGGGGTGGACCTACGAGCAGTACTTC.

The CDR3 sequence is CASRVEHTDTQYF. In DNA form, the CDR3 reads TGTGCCAGCAGGGTAGAGCACACAGATACGCAGTATTTT. V is TRBV2 and J is TRBJ2-3; D gene ambiguous. CDR3 length: 13 residues. Trimming took off 6 bases at V and 2 bases at J, with 9 bases between the two ends. The germline gives CDR1 SNHLY, CDR2 FYNNEI.

V and J are TRBV5-6 and TRBJ2-4, with D unclear. The length of the CDR3 is 15 residues. Trimming took off 2 bases at V and 1 base at J, with 10 bases between the two ends. The V gene's germline CDR1 is SGHDT and CDR2 YYEEEE. CDR3 bases: TGTGCCAGCAGCTTAACATGGGTGGCCAAAAACATTCAGTACTTC. The encoded protein is CASSLTWVAKNIQYF.

This chain links TRBV12-5 with TRBJ2-1; tentatively, D is TRBD1 (5 bases). Germline CDR1 and CDR2: LGHNT and FRNRAP. This CDR3 is 15 amino acids long. V shed 3 bases and J shed 8 bases, with 17 bases lying between them. The CDR3 sequence: CASGLPPLQGDEQFF. The DNA for the CDR3 is TGTGCTAGTGGTTTACCGCCTCTTCAAGGGGATGAGCAGTTCTTC.